This T cell receptor beta chain was recovered during a study of metastatic and nonmetastatic thyroid tumors. Study background: Repertoire data that came from the blood and tumor or nodule tissue of malignant and benign thyroid patients were compared. Study-wide results and caveats: Significantly higher TCR beta diversity was reportedly seen in malignant thyroid tumors than benign nodules, in blood and tumor.

Details on this clone: Its specificity is unknown.

CDR3 length: 16 amino acids. Deletions cut 0 bases from V and 5 bases from J, with 16 bases between. Germline CDR1 reads MNHEY; CDR2 reads SVGAGI. Authors' data handling: To classify distant metastasis in papillary thyroid cancer, a model was built from CDR3 differences across clinicopathological groups. MiXCR was used by TCRdb to re-call the PCR reads. Here the V and J calls rest on TCRdb's processing, not on the authors' analysis. In the table there are about 41,000 clones, approximately 24% of which are singletons. Treatment of any kind had been given to no patient before thyroid surgery. The receptor was isolated from a female donor with papillary thyroid cancer or a benign thyroid nodule (not recorded which). Some clones in this sample may be carry-over from other donors' samples. The sample consisted of tumor tissue. The rearrangement links TRBV6-5 to TRBJ1-1; D may be TRBD1 (6 bases). Here the CDR3 reads CASSYSFAGVGTEAFF. For the CDR3, the DNA is TGTGCCAGCAGTTACTCATTCGCAGGGGTTGGAACTGAAGCTTTCTTT.